The sample holds many counts of the clone carrying this TCR beta chain. These data belong to a study of T cells in Graves' hyperthyroidism and ophthalmopathy. TCR beta CDR3 regions were amplified from RNA. TCR CDR3 regions were first amplified by RT-PCR with HTBI primers. TCRdb recomputed calls from the multiplex PCR reads with MiXCR, one row per CDR3 protein. The repertoire includes fewer than 350,000 distinct CDR3 sequences, 10% to 15% of them detected once, and 7.5% to 8% sits in the top ten. This CDR3 has 14 amino acids. The germline V and J ends were trimmed by 4 bases and 5 bases, with 15 bases remaining between them. Per the germline V gene, CDR1 is SGHRS and CDR2 is YFSETQ.

The TCR comes from a young woman with Graves' hyperthyroidism that later progressed to Graves' ophthalmopathy. The V gene is TRBV5-1, the J gene TRBJ1-1; D remains unclear. Sample: blood. This CDR3 is CASSPGRTGTEAFF. The CDR3 DNA sequence: TGCGCCAGCAGCCCGGGCAGAACTGGGACTGAAGCTTTCTTT. Combining the CDR3 with reference TRBV5-1 and TRBJ1-1 gives the whole variable domain KAGVTQTPRYLIKTRGQQVTLSCSPISGHRSVSWYQQTPGQGLQFLFEYFSETQRNKGNFPGRFSGRQFSNSRSEMNVSTLELGDSALYLCASSPGRTGTEAFFGQGTRLTVV.